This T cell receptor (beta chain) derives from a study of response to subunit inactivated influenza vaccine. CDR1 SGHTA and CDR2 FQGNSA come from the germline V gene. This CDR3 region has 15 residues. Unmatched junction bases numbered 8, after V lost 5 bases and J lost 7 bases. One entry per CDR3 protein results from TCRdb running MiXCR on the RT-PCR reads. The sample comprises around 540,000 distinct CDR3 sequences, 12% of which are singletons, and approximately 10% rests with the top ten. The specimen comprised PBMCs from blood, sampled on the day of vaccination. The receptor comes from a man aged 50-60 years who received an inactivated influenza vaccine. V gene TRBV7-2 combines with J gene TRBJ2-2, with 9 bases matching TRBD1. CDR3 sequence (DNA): TGTGCCAGCAGCACAGGGGGCGCGGGTTACGGGGAGCTGTTTTTT. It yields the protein CASSTGGAGYGELFF.